The rows below give T cell receptor beta chains drawn from one sample of a study of CD8 T cells in Susac syndrome. TCRdb ran MiXCR on the immunoSEQ multiplex PCR reads and lists one entry per CDR3 protein. The top ten hold more than 0.1% of the sample, which has around 130,000 distinct CDR3 sequences, 90% to 95% seen once. Sequences were obtained from CD4+ T cells from PBMCs. The receptors were gathered from a human donor in good health. Both conserved end residues are part of each CDR3. D genes are given only for firm matches. Where a row states a size, it is once, few, many or the class of an expanded clone; other rows omit it.

d_call j_call clone_size v_call cdr3_aa cdr3_nt
NA TRBJ2-5 once TRBV2 CASSDEAGRPQETQYF TGTGCCAGCAGTGATGAGGCAGGGAGACCCCAAGAGACCCAGTACTTC
TRBD2 TRBJ2-5 NA TRBV12-3/TRBV12-4 CASSQGRGPETQYF TGTGCCAGCAGTCAAGGGAGGGGTCCAGAGACCCAGTACTTC
NA TRBJ1-5 once TRBV2 CASSDHWNQPQHF TGTGCCAGCAGTGACCATTGGAATCAGCCCCAGCATTTT
TRBD1 TRBJ2-5 once TRBV6-2/TRBV6-3 CASGITGGAEETQYF TGTGCCAGCGGGATAACAGGGGGCGCAGAAGAGACCCAGTACTTC
NA TRBJ2-7 NA TRBV2 CASRGAGGGEQYF TGTGCCAGCAGGGGAGCGGGCGGCGGGGAGCAGTACTTC
NA TRBJ2-2 NA TRBV28 CASSQGTVRELFF TGTGCCAGCAGCCAGGGTACGGTCCGGGAGCTGTTTTTT
NA TRBJ2-4 NA TRBV14 CASSPSIGNIQYF TGTGCCAGCAGCCCGTCGATTGGAAACATTCAGTACTTC
NA TRBJ2-5 NA TRBV6-5 CASSYSRVETQYF TGTGCCAGCAGTTACTCGAGGGTGGAGACCCAGTACTTC
TRBD2 TRBJ2-6 NA TRBV29-1 CSVSTWETRLAGLSGANVLTF TGCAGCGTCTCTACATGGGAAACGAGACTAGCGGGACTCTCTGGGGCCAACGTCCTGACTTTC
TRBD2 TRBJ2-1 NA TRBV7-2 CASSLVPGLAGGEQFF TGTGCCAGCAGCTTGGTGCCGGGACTAGCGGGTGGGGAGCAGTTCTTC
NA TRBJ1-4 NA TRBV29-1 CSVAYRLNEKLFF TGCAGCGTTGCTTACAGGCTCAATGAAAAACTGTTTTTT
NA TRBJ2-3 once TRBV29-1 CSVVGDISTDTQYF TGCAGCGTTGTGGGAGACATAAGCACAGATACGCAGTATTTT
NA TRBJ2-3 NA TRBV29-1 CSVSIGFPATDTQYF TGCAGCGTATCTATCGGGTTTCCAGCCACAGATACGCAGTATTTT
TRBD1 TRBJ1-2 NA TRBV5-4 CASSLPFRTGDLGGYTF TGTGCCAGCAGCCTCCCATTCCGGACAGGGGACTTGGGAGGCTACACCTTC
NA TRBJ1-2 NA TRBV12-3/TRBV12-4 CASSAEIPGNTF TGTGCCAGCAGCGCTGAAATTCCGGGAAACACCTTC
TRBD1 TRBJ1-3 NA TRBV19 CASSAGQAGNTIYF TGTGCCAGTAGTGCCGGACAGGCGGGAAACACCATATATTTT
NA TRBJ1-5 NA TRBV18 CASSPGGLEPQHF TGTGCCAGCTCACCAGGGGGACTCGAGCCCCAGCATTTT
TRBD1 TRBJ1-2 NA TRBV28 CASSPPKTGYGYTF TGTGCCAGCAGTCCCCCAAAGACAGGGTATGGCTACACCTTC
NA TRBJ2-6 NA TRBV28 CASRPQGSGANVLTF TGTGCCAGCAGACCCCAGGGGTCTGGGGCCAACGTCCTGACTTTC
NA TRBJ2-7 NA TRBV3-1 CASSPRPRYEQYF TGTGCCAGCAGCCCCCGGCCTCGCTACGAGCAGTACTTC
TRBD2 TRBJ2-3 NA TRBV7-2 CANSLQTSADTQYF TGTGCCAACAGCCTTCAGACTAGCGCAGATACGCAGTATTTT
NA TRBJ2-7 once TRBV6-5 CASRRGGSYEQYF TGTGCCAGCAGAAGGGGGGGATCCTACGAGCAGTACTTC
NA TRBJ1-4 NA TRBV5-1 CASRITTATNEKLFF TGCGCCAGCAGGATTACGACTGCAACTAATGAAAAACTGTTTTTT
NA TRBJ2-3 NA TRBV5-1 CASSLDWVADTQYF TGCGCCAGCAGCTTGGACTGGGTGGCAGATACGCAGTATTTT
NA TRBJ2-5 NA TRBV7-2 CASSLWGETQYF TGTGCCAGCAGCTTATGGGGGGAGACCCAGTACTTC
TRBD2 TRBJ2-3 NA TRBV3-1 CASSQERGRPTDTQYF TGTGCCAGCAGCCAAGAACGCGGGAGGCCCACAGATACGCAGTATTTT
TRBD2 TRBJ2-2 once TRBV6-8 CASSYSASGSPTGELFF TGTGCCAGCAGTTACTCGGCTAGCGGGAGCCCGACCGGGGAGCTGTTTTTT
TRBD1 TRBJ2-7 NA TRBV28 CASSPGGGPTYEQYF TGTGCCAGCAGTCCAGGGGGCGGGCCCACTTACGAGCAGTACTTC
NA TRBJ1-5 NA TRBV6-2/TRBV6-3 CASNHRVGQPQHF TGTGCCAGCAACCACAGGGTCGGGCAGCCCCAGCATTTT
TRBD1 TRBJ1-1 NA TRBV18 CASSIQGASTEAFF TGTGCCAGCTCAATACAGGGGGCGAGCACTGAAGCTTTCTTT
TRBD1 TRBJ2-5 NA TRBV30 CAWTGTGQETQYF TGTGCCTGGACCGGGACAGGGCAAGAGACCCAGTACTTC
TRBD1 TRBJ1-1 few TRBV6-2/TRBV6-3 CASSSQGAVNTEAFF TGTGCCAGCAGTTCCCAGGGGGCGGTAAACACTGAAGCTTTCTTT
NA TRBJ2-3 NA TRBV29-1 CSVRTGRRVTDTQYF TGCAGCGTTCGGACAGGTCGGAGGGTGACAGATACGCAGTATTTT
TRBD2 TRBJ2-1 once TRBV12-3/TRBV12-4 CASRGGGANPSYNEQFF TGTGCCAGCAGAGGCGGGGGGGCCAATCCATCCTACAATGAGCAGTTCTTC
NA TRBJ2-3 NA TRBV5-4 CASSLDFSTDTQYF TGTGCCAGCAGCCTCGACTTTAGCACAGATACGCAGTATTTT
TRBD1 TRBJ1-1 NA TRBV7-8 CASTELGTGGTGGTEAFF TGTGCCAGCACCGAGCTAGGGACAGGGGGGACAGGTGGCACTGAAGCTTTCTTT
TRBD2 TRBJ2-1 NA TRBV3-1 CASSQAILAGGGEQFF TGTGCCAGCAGCCAAGCGATCTTAGCGGGAGGCGGGGAGCAGTTCTTC
NA TRBJ2-3 NA TRBV20-1 CSARDTTSGDTQYF TGCAGTGCTAGAGATACGACTAGTGGAGATACGCAGTATTTT
TRBD2 TRBJ2-3 NA TRBV20-1 CSAMTSGRLTDTQYF TGCAGTGCTATGACTAGCGGGAGGCTCACAGATACGCAGTATTTT
NA TRBJ1-3 NA TRBV19 CASRHGSGNTIYF TGTGCCAGTAGACACGGCTCTGGAAACACCATATATTTT
TRBD1 TRBJ2-6 NA TRBV3-1 CASSATGVGANVLTF TGTGCCAGCAGCGCCACAGGGGTCGGGGCCAACGTCCTGACTTTC
NA TRBJ2-7 NA TRBV28 CASSLIGNIYEQYF TGTGCCAGCAGTTTGATCGGGAACATCTACGAGCAGTACTTC